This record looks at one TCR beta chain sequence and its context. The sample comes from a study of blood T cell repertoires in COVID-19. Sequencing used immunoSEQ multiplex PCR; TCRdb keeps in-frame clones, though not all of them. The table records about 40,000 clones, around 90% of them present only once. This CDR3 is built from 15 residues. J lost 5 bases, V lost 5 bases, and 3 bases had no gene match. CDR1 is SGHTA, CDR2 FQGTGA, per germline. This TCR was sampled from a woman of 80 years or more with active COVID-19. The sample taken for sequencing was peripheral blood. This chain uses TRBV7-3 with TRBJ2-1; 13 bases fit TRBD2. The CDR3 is CASSLTSGGNNEQFF. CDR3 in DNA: TGTGCCAGCAGCCTGACTAGCGGGGGGAACAATGAGCAGTTCTTC.